This TCR beta chain was observed in a study of T cell repertoires in cytomegalovirus infection. For the study at large: It can be stated that public TCR beta signatures indicated CMV infection as well as a matching HLA type. Study-level results: Ex vivo, HLA-C-restricted CMV-specific TCR beta clonotypes prevailed over the rest of the response.

In the case of this clonotype: Its cognate antigen is unknown.

TCRdb used MiXCR to reprocess the reads, holding one entry per CDR3 protein. The sample yields hundreds of thousands of distinct CDR3 sequences, roughly a quarter seen once. Germline V gene lookup returns CDR1 MNHNY and CDR2 SVGAGI (reference sequence). V was clipped by 10 bases and J by 5 bases, with 23 bases between them. The CDR3 loop spans 15 amino acids. The sequencing input was CD8+ T cells from PBMCs. The genes are TRBV6-6 and TRBJ2-5, with D uncertain. This TCR was sampled from a human donor in good health (CMV status not recorded). Some clones in this sample may be carry-over from other donors' samples. The CDR3 loop is CATTSRPQLGETQYF. CDR3 coding DNA: TGTGCCACCACGTCGAGGCCTCAATTGGGGGAGACCCAGTACTTC.